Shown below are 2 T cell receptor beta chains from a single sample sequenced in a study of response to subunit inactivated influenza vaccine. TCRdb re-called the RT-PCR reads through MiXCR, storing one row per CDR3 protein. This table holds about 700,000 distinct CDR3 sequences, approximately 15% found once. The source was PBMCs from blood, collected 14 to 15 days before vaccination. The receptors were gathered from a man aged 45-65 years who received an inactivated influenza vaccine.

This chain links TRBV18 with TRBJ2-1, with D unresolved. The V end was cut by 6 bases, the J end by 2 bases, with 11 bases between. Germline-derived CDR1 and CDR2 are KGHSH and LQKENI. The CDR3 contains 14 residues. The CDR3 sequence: CASSHTATYNEQFF. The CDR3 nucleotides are TGTGCCAGCTCGCATACGGCTACCTACAATGAGCAGTTCTTC.

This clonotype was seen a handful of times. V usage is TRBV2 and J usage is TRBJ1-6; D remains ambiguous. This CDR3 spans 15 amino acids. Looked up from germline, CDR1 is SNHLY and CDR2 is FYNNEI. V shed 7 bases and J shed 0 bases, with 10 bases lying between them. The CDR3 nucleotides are TGTGCCAGCATGGCCGTGAGCTCCTATAATTCACCCCTCCACTTT. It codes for CASMAVSSYNSPLHF.